Listed here are 27 T cell receptor beta chains from one sample, sequenced in a study of blood T cell repertoires in COVID-19. The table came from immunoSEQ multiplex PCR; TCRdb's copy has only in-frame clones and leaves some out. The sample shows 200,000 to 300,000 clones, 70% to 90% of them seen only once. Sequences were obtained from PBMCs or T cells enriched from blood (not recorded which). The source is a woman in her thirties or forties with acute COVID-19.

V usage is TRBV6-2 or TRBV6-3 and J usage is TRBJ2-1; D gene uncertain. CDR1 MNHEY and CDR2 SVGEGT come from the germline V gene. This CDR3 comprises 14 residues. Trimming cost V 5 bases and J 4 bases, with 12 bases left between them. The CDR3 coding sequence is TGTGCCAGCAGTGCCTATTCCAGGTACAATGAGCAGTTCTTC. Its protein is CASSAYSRYNEQFF.

This clone was picked up one time. The chain couples TRBV7-9 to TRBJ1-1; D not resolved. The CDR3 loop spans 13 amino acids. V shed 3 bases and J shed 3 bases, with 8 bases lying between them. Germline assignment: CDR1 SEHNR and CDR2 FQNEAQ (reference sequence). The CDR3 region is CASSFTGDTEAFF. The CDR3 DNA follows: TGTGCCAGCAGCTTCACGGGAGACACTGAAGCTTTCTTT.

This chain uses TRBV9 with TRBJ2-2; 7 bases agree with TRBD2. Losses at the gene ends were 3 bases for V and 5 bases for J; bases not matched to a gene: 7. The CDR3 loop spans 15 amino acids. Germline loops: CDR1 SGDLS, CDR2 YYNGEE. The CDR3, as DNA: TGTGCCAGCAGCGCTAAATGGGGGGGAACCGGGGAGCTGTTTTTT. Amino acid sequence: CASSAKWGGTGELFF.

The genes are TRBV6-4 and TRBJ1-2; 10 bases are shared with TRBD1. The V segment lost 2 bases and the J segment 8 bases; nucleotides outside the gene matches: 11. The germline CDR1 and CDR2 sequences are MRHNA and SNTAGT. The CDR3 totals 16 residues. CDR3 sequence (DNA): TGTGCCAGCAGTGACCGTCCCGGGACAGGGGATGGGGGCTACACCTTC. This gives the protein CASSDRPGTGDGGYTF.

The chain is built from TRBV6-1 and TRBJ2-2; 7 positions agree with TRBD1. From germline, CDR1 is MNHNS and CDR2 SASEGT. J lost 7 bases, V lost 3 bases, and 8 bases had no gene match. The CDR3 runs to 15 residues. The CDR3 DNA reads TGTGCCAGCAGTGAGCAGGGGGTTATAATCGGGGAGCTGTTTTTT. The encoded protein is CASSEQGVIIGELFF.

The chain has TRBV6-1 and TRBJ1-6; the match to TRBD1 covers 7 bases. This CDR3 is built from 17 residues. V shed 0 bases, J shed 2 bases, and the junction held 4 bases outside the gene matches. The germline CDR1 and CDR2 sequences are MNHNS and SASEGT. CDR3: CASSEAHTGAYNSPLHF. The CDR3 bases are TGTGCCAGCAGTGAAGCACATACAGGGGCCTATAATTCACCCCTCCACTTT.

The chain has TRBV7-9 and TRBJ1-5; D might be TRBD1 (5 bases). Between the trimmed V and J ends, which lost 2 bases and 0 bases, there was a span of 8 bases. The CDR3 is made up of 15 amino acids. Per germline, CDR1 SEHNR and CDR2 FQNEAQ (reference sequence). For the CDR3, the DNA is TGTGCCAGCAGCTTACAGGGTACTAGCAATCAGCCCCAGCATTTT. As protein: CASSLQGTSNQPQHF.

V and J are TRBV19 and TRBJ2-3; 9 bases are a match to TRBD2. CDR3 size: 17 residues. Trimming took 1 base from V and 10 from J; bases not matched to a gene: 15. Germline values: CDR1 LNHDA, CDR2 SQIVND (reference sequence). CDR3 sequence (DNA): TGTGCCAGTAGTATAGGGACTAGCGCCCACCGATTGGAGGCGCAGTATTTT. Translation gives CASSIGTSAHRLEAQYF.

The chain combines TRBV29-1 with TRBJ1-5; TRBD1 matches at 9 bases. V gave up 7 bases and J gave up 2 bases; unmatched junction bases: 9. CDR1 is SQVTM and CDR2 is ANQGSEA in the germline V gene. This CDR3 has 15 residues. For the CDR3, the DNA is TGCAGCGCGATCTTGACAGGGGGGCGCAATCAGCCCCAGCATTTT. It translates to CSAILTGGRNQPQHF.

Notes on this clone: The junction departs from the called germline gene at one end, perhaps through a read error. The J gene is TRBJ2-5, the V gene TRBV7-7; 13 bases are shared with TRBD2. CDR3 length: 16 amino acids. The germline V gene encodes CDR1 SSHAT and CDR2 FNYEAQ (reference sequence). The CDR3 DNA reads as TGTGCTAGCAGCCCGGGGACTAGCGGGGCCATAGAGACCCAGTACTTC. Its protein is CASSPGTSGAIETQYF.

This clone was picked up a small number of times. The rearrangement uses TRBV7-2 and TRBJ1-3; 8 nucleotides align to TRBD1. CDR1 SGHTA and CDR2 FQGNSA come from the germline V gene. The junction had 4 bases not matched to a gene; V was cut back by 3 bases and J by 0 bases. The CDR3 is 16 amino acids. CDR3 DNA sequence: TGTGCCAGCAGCTTGACAGGGGTTCACTCTGGAAACACCATATATTTT. Translating gives CASSLTGVHSGNTIYF.

This chain uses TRBV9 with TRBJ1-2; 12 positions agree with TRBD1. Germline trimming cut 3 bases from V and 4 bases from J; bases unmatched to any gene: 10. CDR1 is SGDLS and CDR2 is YYNGEE in the germline V gene. The CDR3 loop spans 17 amino acids. The CDR3 here is CASSDVGQGALGYGYTF. DNA for the CDR3: TGTGCCAGCAGCGACGTGGGACAGGGGGCTTTAGGCTATGGCTACACCTTC.

The genes are TRBV30 and TRBJ1-4, with unresolved D. Trimming cost V 3 bases and J 7 bases, with 18 bases left between them. This CDR3 is built from 15 residues. Germline V gives CDR1 GTSNPN, CDR2 SVGIG (reference sequence). CDR3 DNA sequence: TGTGCCTGGAGCCCCGATGGCAGGTTGGGTGAAAAACTGTTTTTT. This translates into CAWSPDGRLGEKLFF.

The chain's CDR3 is CASGRLAGSTDTQYF. The DNA for the CDR3 is TGTGCCAGCGGACGTTTGGCGGGAAGCACAGATACGCAGTATTTT. This sequence joins TRBV7-6 and TRBJ2-3, with D tentatively TRBD2 (6 bases). Looked up from germline, CDR1 is SGHVS and CDR2 is FNYEAQ. V was shortened by 8 bases and J by 0 bases, with 15 bases between the two germline ends. CDR3 size: 15 residues.

The chain links TRBV5-1 to TRBJ2-7; D perhaps matches TRBD1 (6 bases). Germline CDR1 and CDR2: SGHRS and YFSETQ. The germline V and J ends were trimmed by 5 bases and 2 bases, with 14 bases remaining between them. The CDR3 consists of 14 residues. The chain's CDR3 is CASSPSTGAYEQYF. The CDR3 DNA reads TGCGCCAGCAGTCCCTCGACAGGCGCCTACGAGCAGTACTTC.

The chain has TRBV19 and TRBJ1-4; 7 bases agree with TRBD1. This CDR3 comprises 14 residues. Germline-derived CDR1 and CDR2 are LNHDA and SQIVND (reference sequence). The ends lost 4 bases at V and 7 bases at J; junction bases unmatched: 6. CDR3 sequence: CASSTLGGFEKLFF. CDR3 nucleotides: TGTGCCAGTAGTACGTTAGGGGGCTTTGAAAAACTGTTTTTT.

This chain links TRBV19 with TRBJ1-5; weak D call: TRBD1 (6 bases). The V and J ends lost 7 bases and 5 bases respectively, with 24 bases between them. Per the germline V gene, CDR1 is LNHDA and CDR2 is SQIVND (reference sequence). This CDR3 region has 17 residues. The CDR3 nucleotides read TGTGCCAGTACCTCCCAGGGGATCGTGTATTGGGATCAGCCCCAGCATTTT. The encoded protein is CASTSQGIVYWDQPQHF.

The rearrangement uses TRBV6-5 and TRBJ1-1, with 7 bases identical to TRBD1. J gave up 1 base and V 7 bases, and 6 bases lay outside the gene matches. Germline V CDR1 and CDR2: MNHEY, SVGAGI. CDR3 length: 14 amino acids. CDR3 sequence (DNA): TGTGCCAGCAAGGGGACAGAGCAGAACACTGAAGCTTTCTTT. Its protein is CASKGTEQNTEAFF.

The CDR3 sequence: CASSQGLAVTKFF. As DNA, the CDR3 is TGTGCCAGCAGCCAAGGACTAGCGGTAACAAAGTTCTTC. The rearrangement uses TRBV7-2 and TRBJ2-1, with TRBD2 identical over 10 bases. The CDR3 consists of 13 residues. J gave up 14 bases and V 5 bases, and 9 bases lay outside the gene matches. In germline, CDR1 is SGHTA, CDR2 FQGNSA.

This rearrangement joins TRBV7-9 to TRBJ1-6; tentatively, D is TRBD1 (6 bases). V lost 5 bases and J lost 2, with 10 bases in between. Germline lookup yields CDR1 SEHNR and CDR2 FQNEAQ (reference sequence). This CDR3 spans 15 amino acids. The CDR3 loop is CASSLGQTYNSPLHF. The CDR3 DNA is TGTGCCAGCAGCCTAGGACAGACCTATAATTCACCCCTCCACTTT.

V is TRBV6-2 or TRBV6-3 and J is TRBJ2-7, with TRBD2 matching 9 bases. Trimming cost V 6 bases and J 3 bases; bases outside gene matches: 3. From germline, CDR1 is MNHEY and CDR2 SVGEGT. The CDR3 has 13 residues. The chain's CDR3 is CASSQTSGYEQYF. In DNA form, the CDR3 reads TGTGCCAGCAGCCAGACTAGCGGCTACGAGCAGTACTTC.

V and J are TRBV12-3 or TRBV12-4 and TRBJ1-3; D remains unclear. CDR3 length: 12 amino acids. Trimming pared 9 bases from V and 0 bases from J, leaving 6 bases between. CDR3 coding DNA: TGTGCCAGTCGAGGCTCTGGAAACACCATATATTTT. Amino acids: CASRGSGNTIYF.

With regard to this clone: Its ends do not fully match the called genes, so a read error is possible. V is TRBV2 and J is TRBJ2-3; possibly TRBD1 for D (6 bases). Per germline, CDR1 SNHLY and CDR2 FYNNEI. CDR3 length equals 14 residues. Written as DNA, the CDR3 is TGTGCCAGCAGTGCTGACAGGCGATCAGATGCGCAGTATTTT. Its protein product is CASSADRRSDAQYF.

This chain links TRBV7-7 with TRBJ2-1; 10 positions agree with TRBD1. CDR3 length: 13 residues. The germline gives CDR1 SSHAT, CDR2 FNYEAQ (reference sequence). V was clipped by 6 bases and J by 9 bases; unmatched bases: 5. CDR3 region: CASSYGQGVEQFF. The CDR3 DNA reads TGTGCCAGCAGTTACGGACAGGGGGTTGAGCAGTTCTTC.

The V and J genes are TRBV21-1 and TRBJ2-7; the D call in the table, TRBD1, was not verified against the DNA. TRBV21-1 corresponds to a pseudogene. The CDR3 loop spans 14 amino acids. The CDR3 nucleotides read TGTGCCAGCAGCAGGCCGGGACAGGCCTTTGAGCAGTACTTC. Its translation: CASSRPGQAFEQYF.

This clone appeared a single time. The V call is TRBV5-1, the J call TRBJ1-1, with D possibly TRBD1 on 5 matching bases. Trimming removed 0 bases from V and 0 bases from J, with 12 bases in between. This CDR3 region has 16 residues. Germline V gene data show CDR1 as SGHRS and CDR2 as YFSETQ. Here the CDR3 reads CASSLGPQGLNTEAFF. CDR3 DNA sequence: TGCGCCAGCAGCTTGGGCCCCCAGGGCCTGAACACTGAAGCTTTCTTT.

V usage is TRBV28 and J usage is TRBJ2-1; a possible D gene is TRBD1 (6 bases). V was shortened by 5 bases and J by 4 bases, with 15 bases between the two germline ends. This CDR3 is 15 amino acids long. Per the germline V gene, CDR1 is MDHEN and CDR2 is SYDVKM. The CDR3 nucleotides are TGTGCCAGCAGTCCCCTCGACAGGACATACAATGAGCAGTTCTTC. Its protein product is CASSPLDRTYNEQFF.